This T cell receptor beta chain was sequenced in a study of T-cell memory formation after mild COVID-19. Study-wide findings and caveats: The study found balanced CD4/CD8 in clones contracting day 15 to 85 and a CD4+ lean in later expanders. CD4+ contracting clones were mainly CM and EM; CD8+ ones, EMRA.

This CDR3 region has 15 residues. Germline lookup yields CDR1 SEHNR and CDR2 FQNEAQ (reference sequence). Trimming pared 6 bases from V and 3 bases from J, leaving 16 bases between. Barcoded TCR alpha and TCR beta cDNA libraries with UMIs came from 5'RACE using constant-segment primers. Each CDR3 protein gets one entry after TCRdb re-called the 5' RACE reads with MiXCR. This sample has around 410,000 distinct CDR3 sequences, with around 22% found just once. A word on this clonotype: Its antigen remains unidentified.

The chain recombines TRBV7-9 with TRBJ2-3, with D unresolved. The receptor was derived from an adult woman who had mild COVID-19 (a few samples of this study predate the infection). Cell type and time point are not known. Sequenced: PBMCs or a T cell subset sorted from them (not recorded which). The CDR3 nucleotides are TGTGCCAGCAGGACTCCTCTAGAAAGGACAGATACGCAGTATTTT. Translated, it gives CASRTPLERTDTQYF.